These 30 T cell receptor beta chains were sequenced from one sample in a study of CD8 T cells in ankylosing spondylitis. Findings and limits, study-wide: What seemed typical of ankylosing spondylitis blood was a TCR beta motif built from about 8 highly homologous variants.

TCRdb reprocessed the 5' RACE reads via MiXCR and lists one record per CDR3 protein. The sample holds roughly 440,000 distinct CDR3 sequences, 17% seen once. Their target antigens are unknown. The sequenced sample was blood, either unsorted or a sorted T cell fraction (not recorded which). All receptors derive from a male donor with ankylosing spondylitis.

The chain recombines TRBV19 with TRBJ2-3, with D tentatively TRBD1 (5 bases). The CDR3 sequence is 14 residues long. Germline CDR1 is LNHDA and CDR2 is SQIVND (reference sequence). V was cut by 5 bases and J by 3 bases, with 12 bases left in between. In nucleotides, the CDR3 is TGTGCCAGTAGTGGTCGGGCAGGGACAGATACGCAGTATTTT. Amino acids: CASSGRAGTDTQYF.

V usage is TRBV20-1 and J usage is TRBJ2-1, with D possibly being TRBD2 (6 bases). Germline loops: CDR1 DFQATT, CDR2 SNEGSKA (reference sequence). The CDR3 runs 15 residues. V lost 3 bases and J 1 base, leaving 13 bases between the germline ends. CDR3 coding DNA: TGCAGTGCTAGGGAATGGGACTTATCCTACAATGAGCAGTTCTTC. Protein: CSAREWDLSYNEQFF.

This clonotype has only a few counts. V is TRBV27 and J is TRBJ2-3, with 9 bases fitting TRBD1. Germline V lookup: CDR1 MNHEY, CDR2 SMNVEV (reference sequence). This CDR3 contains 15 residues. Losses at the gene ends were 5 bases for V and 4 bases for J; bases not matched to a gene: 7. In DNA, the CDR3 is TGTGCCAGCAGTATAGGACAGGGGAGGGCAGATACGCAGTATTTT. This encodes CASSIGQGRADTQYF.

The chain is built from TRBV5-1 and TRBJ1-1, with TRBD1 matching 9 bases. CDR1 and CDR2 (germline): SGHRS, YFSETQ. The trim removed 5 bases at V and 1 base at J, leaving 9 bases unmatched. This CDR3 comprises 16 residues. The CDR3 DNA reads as TGCGCCAGCAGGACCGGGACAGGGAATGCGAACACTGAAGCTTTCTTT. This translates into CASRTGTGNANTEAFF.

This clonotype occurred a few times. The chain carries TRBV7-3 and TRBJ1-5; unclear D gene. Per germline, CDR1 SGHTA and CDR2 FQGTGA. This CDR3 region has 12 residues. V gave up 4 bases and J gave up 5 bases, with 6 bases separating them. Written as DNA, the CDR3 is TGTGCCAGCAGCTCCGATGATCAGCCCCAGCATTTT. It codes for CASSSDDQPQHF.

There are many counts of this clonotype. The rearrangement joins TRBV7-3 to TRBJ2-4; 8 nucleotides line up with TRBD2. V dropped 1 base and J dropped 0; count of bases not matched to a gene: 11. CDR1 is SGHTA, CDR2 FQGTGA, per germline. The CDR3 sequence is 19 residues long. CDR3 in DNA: TGTGCCAGCAGCTTAAAACAGGGTAGGGCGGGAGGAGCCAAAAACATTCAGTACTTC. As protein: CASSLKQGRAGGAKNIQYF. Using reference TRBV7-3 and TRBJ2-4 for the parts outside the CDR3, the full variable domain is GAGVSQTPSNKVTEKGKYVELRCDPISGHTALYWYRQSLGQGPEFLIYFQGTGAADDSGLPNDRFFAVRPEGSVSTLKIQRTERGDSAVYLCASSLKQGRAGGAKNIQYFGAGTRLSVL.

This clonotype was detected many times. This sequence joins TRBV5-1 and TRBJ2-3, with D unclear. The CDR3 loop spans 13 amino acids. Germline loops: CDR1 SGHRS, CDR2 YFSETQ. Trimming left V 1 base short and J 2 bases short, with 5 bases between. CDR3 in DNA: TGCGCCAGCAGCTTGACAGTCACAGATACGCAGTATTTT. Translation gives CASSLTVTDTQYF. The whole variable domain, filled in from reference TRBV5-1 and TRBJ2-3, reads KAGVTQTPRYLIKTRGQQVTLSCSPISGHRSVSWYQQTPGQGLQFLFEYFSETQRNKGNFPGRFSGRQFSNSRSEMNVSTLELGDSALYLCASSLTVTDTQYFGPGTRLTVL.

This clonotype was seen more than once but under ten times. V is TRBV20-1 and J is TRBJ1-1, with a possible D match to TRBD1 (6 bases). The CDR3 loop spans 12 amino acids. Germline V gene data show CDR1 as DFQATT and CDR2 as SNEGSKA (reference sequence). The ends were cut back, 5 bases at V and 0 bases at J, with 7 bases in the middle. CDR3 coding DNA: TGCAGTGCTTACAGGGTGAACACTGAAGCTTTCTTT. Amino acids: CSAYRVNTEAFF.

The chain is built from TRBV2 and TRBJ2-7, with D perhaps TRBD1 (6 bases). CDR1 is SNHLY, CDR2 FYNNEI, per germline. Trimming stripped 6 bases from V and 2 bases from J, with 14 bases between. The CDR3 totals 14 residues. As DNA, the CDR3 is TGTGCCAGCAGCGACGCGACAGGAACCTACGAGCAGTACTTC. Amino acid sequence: CASSDATGTYEQYF.

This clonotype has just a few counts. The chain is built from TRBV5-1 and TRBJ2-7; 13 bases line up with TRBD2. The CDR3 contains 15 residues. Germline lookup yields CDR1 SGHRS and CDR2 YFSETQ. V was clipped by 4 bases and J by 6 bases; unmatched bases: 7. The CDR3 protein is CASSLSTSGGTEQYF. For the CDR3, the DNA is TGCGCCAGCAGCCTTTCGACTAGCGGGGGGACCGAGCAGTACTTC. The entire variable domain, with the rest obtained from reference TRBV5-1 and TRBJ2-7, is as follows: KAGVTQTPRYLIKTRGQQVTLSCSPISGHRSVSWYQQTPGQGLQFLFEYFSETQRNKGNFPGRFSGRQFSNSRSEMNVSTLELGDSALYLCASSLSTSGGTEQYFGPGTRLTVT.

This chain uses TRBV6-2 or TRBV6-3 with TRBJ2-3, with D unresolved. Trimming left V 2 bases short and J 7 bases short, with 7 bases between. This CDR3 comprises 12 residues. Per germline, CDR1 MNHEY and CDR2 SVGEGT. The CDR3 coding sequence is TGTGCCAGCAGTTACCCGACATATACGCAGTATTTT. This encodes CASSYPTYTQYF.

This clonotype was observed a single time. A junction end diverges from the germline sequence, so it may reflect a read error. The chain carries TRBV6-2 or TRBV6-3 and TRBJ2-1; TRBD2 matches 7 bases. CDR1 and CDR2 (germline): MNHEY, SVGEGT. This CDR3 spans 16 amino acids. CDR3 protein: CASSDSSGSSYNEQFF. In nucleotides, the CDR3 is TGTGCCAGCAGTGACTCTAGCGGTAGCTCCTACAATGAGCAGTTCTTC.

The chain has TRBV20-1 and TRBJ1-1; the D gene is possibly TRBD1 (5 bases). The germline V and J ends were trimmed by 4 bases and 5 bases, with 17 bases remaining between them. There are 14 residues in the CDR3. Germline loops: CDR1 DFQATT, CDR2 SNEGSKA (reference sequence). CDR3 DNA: TGCAGTGCTAACCCGCCGGGGCGACGGACTGAAGCTTTCTTT. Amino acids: CSANPPGRRTEAFF.

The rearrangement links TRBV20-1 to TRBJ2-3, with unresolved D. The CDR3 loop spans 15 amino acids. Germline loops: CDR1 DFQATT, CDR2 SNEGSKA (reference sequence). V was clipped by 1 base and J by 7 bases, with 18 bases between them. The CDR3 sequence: CSARGNFASKNTQYF. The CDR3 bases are TGCAGTGCTAGAGGTAATTTCGCTAGTAAGAATACGCAGTATTTT.

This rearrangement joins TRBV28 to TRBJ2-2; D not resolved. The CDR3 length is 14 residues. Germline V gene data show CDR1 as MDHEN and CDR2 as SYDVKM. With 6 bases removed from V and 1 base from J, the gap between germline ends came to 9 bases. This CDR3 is CASRTSRNTGELFF. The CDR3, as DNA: TGTGCCAGCAGGACATCTAGGAACACCGGGGAGCTGTTTTTT.

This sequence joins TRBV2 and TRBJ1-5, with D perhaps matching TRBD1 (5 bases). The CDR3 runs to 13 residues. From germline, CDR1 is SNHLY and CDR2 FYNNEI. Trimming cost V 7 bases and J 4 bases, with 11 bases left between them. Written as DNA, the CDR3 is TGTGCCAGCACCGGGACGGCGAATCAGCCCCAGCATTTT. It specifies CASTGTANQPQHF.

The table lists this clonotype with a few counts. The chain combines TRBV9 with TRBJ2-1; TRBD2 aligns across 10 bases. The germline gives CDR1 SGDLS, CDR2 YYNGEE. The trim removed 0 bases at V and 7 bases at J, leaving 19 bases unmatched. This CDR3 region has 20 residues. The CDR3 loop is CASSVAIRGWGASGGNEQFF. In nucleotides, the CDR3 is TGTGCCAGCAGCGTAGCCATTAGGGGTTGGGGAGCTAGCGGGGGAAATGAGCAGTTCTTC.

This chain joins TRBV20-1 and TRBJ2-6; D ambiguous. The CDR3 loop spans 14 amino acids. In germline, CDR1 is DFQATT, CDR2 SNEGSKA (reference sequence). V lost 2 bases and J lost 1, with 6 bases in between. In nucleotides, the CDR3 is TGCAGTGCTAGATTTCTTTCTGGGGCCAACGTCCTGACTTTC. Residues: CSARFLSGANVLTF.

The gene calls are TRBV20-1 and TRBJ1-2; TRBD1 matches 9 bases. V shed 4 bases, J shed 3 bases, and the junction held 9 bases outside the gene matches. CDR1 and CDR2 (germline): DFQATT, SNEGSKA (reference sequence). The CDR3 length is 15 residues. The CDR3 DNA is TGCAGTGCTACCTCGGGACAGGGAATGCACTATGGCTACACCTTC. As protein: CSATSGQGMHYGYTF.

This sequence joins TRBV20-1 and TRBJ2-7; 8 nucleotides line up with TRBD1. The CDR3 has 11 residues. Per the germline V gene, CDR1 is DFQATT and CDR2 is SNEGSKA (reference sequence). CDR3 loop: CIGQGGSEQYF. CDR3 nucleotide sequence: TGCATCGGACAGGGCGGTAGCGAGCAGTACTTC.

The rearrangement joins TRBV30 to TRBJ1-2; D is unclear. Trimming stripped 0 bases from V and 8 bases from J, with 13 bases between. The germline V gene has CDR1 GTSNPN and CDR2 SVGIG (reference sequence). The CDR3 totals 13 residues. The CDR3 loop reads CAWSVSSLRGYTF. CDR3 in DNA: TGTGCCTGGAGTGTAAGTTCTCTGCGGGGCTACACCTTC.

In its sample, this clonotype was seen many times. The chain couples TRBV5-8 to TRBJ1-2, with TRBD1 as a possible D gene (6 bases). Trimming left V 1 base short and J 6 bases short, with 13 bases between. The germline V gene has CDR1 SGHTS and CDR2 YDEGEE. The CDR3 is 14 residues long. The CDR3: CASSLWKGGDGYTF. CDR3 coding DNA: TGTGCCAGCAGCTTGTGGAAGGGGGGAGATGGCTACACCTTC.

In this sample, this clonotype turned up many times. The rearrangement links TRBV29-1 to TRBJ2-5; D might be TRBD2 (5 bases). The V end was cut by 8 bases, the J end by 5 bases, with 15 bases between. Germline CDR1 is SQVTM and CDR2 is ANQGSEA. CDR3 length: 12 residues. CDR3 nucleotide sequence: TGCAGCACCACTACGGGCGGGGAGACCCAGTACTTC. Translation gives CSTTTGGETQYF.

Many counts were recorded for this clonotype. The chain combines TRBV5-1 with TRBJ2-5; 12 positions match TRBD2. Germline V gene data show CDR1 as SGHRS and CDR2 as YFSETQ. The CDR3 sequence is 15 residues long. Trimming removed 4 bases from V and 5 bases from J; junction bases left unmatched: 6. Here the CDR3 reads CASSHGLAGYETQYF. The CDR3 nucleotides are TGCGCCAGCAGCCATGGACTAGCGGGATATGAGACCCAGTACTTC. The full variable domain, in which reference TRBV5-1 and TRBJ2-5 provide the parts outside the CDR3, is KAGVTQTPRYLIKTRGQQVTLSCSPISGHRSVSWYQQTPGQGLQFLFEYFSETQRNKGNFPGRFSGRQFSNSRSEMNVSTLELGDSALYLCASSHGLAGYETQYFGPGTRLLVL.

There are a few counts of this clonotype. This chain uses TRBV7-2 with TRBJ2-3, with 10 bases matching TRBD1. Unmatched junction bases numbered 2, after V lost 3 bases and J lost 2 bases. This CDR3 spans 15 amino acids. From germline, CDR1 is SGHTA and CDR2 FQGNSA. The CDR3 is CASSFRQGATDTQYF. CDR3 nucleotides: TGTGCCAGCAGCTTCCGACAGGGGGCCACAGATACGCAGTATTTT.

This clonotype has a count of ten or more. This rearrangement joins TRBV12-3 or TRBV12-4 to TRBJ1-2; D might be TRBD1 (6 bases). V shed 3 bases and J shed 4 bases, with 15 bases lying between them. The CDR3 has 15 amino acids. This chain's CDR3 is CASSLARRGSYGYTF. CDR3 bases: TGTGCCAGCAGTTTGGCTCGCAGGGGTAGCTATGGCTACACCTTC.

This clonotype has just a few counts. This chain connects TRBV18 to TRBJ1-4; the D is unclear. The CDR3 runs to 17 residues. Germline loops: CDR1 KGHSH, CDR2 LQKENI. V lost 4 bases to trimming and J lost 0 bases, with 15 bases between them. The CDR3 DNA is TGTGCCAGCTCACTCCTGATTAGAGGAGCAACTAATGAAAAACTGTTTTTT. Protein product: CASSLLIRGATNEKLFF.

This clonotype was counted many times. CDR3 nucleotides: TGCGCCAGCAGCTTGGCACCAGGGGGCTTGCAGGAGCAGTTCTTC. This sequence encodes CASSLAPGGLQEQFF. The chain combines TRBV5-1 with TRBJ2-1; 8 bases agree with TRBD1. Losses at the gene ends were 0 bases for V and 10 bases for J; bases not matched to a gene: 9. CDR1 and CDR2 (germline): SGHRS, YFSETQ. This CDR3 spans 15 amino acids.

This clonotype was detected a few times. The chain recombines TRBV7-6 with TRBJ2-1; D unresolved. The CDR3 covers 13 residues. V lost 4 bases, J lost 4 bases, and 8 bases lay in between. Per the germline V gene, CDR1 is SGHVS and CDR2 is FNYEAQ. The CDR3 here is CASSSNIYNEQFF. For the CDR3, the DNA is TGTGCCAGCAGCTCCAATATATACAATGAGCAGTTCTTC. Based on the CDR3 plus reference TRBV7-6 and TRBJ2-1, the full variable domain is GAGVSQSPRYKVTKRGQDVALRCDPISGHVSLYWYRQALGQGPEFLTYFNYEAQQDKSGLPNDRFSAERPEGSISTLTIQRTEQRDSAMYRCASSSNIYNEQFFGPGTRLTVL.

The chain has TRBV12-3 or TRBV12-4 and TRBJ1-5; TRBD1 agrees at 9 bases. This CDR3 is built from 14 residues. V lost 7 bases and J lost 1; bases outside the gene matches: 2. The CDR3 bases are TGTGCCAGCAAACAGGGGGCGAGCAATCAGCCCCAGCATTTT. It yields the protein CASKQGASNQPQHF.